One and the same sample provided the 32 T cell receptor beta chains below, sequenced in a study of cytomegalovirus exposure and HLA in healthy donors. The PCR employed 60 Vbeta primers together with 13 Jbeta primers. Assay used: immunoSEQ multiplex PCR; TCRdb lists only in-frame clones, some missing. The sample carries roughly 190,000 clones, about three quarters recorded once. The sequenced sample was PBMCs. These receptors were collected from a female donor in good health and CMV-seronegative.

The gene calls are TRBV2 and TRBJ2-3; 10 bases align to TRBD2. Trimming cost V 4 bases and J 4 bases; bases outside gene matches: 8. Germline V gives CDR1 SNHLY, CDR2 FYNNEI. This CDR3 spans 16 amino acids. In DNA form, the CDR3 reads TGTGCCAGCAGTGGGCGCCTAGCGGGAGTCTCAGATACGCAGTATTTT. It is translated as CASSGRLAGVSDTQYF.

As for this clone: Other nucleotide sequences from this sample produce the same CDR3. The chain employs TRBV5-1 and TRBJ1-3, with D perhaps matching TRBD1 (5 bases). Germline assignment: CDR1 SGHRS and CDR2 YFSETQ. CDR3 length: 14 residues. V was shortened by 2 bases and J by 0 bases, with 6 bases between the two germline ends. For the CDR3, the DNA is TGCGCCAGCAGCTTAGGGGCCTCTGGAAACACCATATATTTT. It yields the protein CASSLGASGNTIYF.

The chain recombines TRBV5-1 with TRBJ1-1; tentative D call: TRBD1 (6 bases). CDR1 and CDR2 from the germline V gene are SGHRS and YFSETQ. Trimming left V 3 bases short and J 1 base short, with 13 bases between. The CDR3 length is 15 residues. CDR3 nucleotides: TGCGCCAGCAGCTCGGGGGGCTATTGGAACACTGAAGCTTTCTTT. Amino acid sequence: CASSSGGYWNTEAFF.

This chain links TRBV6-1 with TRBJ1-5; D uncertain. This CDR3 spans 13 amino acids. The ends were cut back, 5 bases at V and 7 bases at J, with 12 bases in the middle. Germline lookup yields CDR1 MNHNS and CDR2 SASEGT. CDR3 bases: TGTGCCAGCAGTATCAACTCCCCACAGCCCCAGCATTTT. Amino acid sequence: CASSINSPQPQHF.

CDR3 sequence: CAWSGGANYGYTF. CDR3 DNA: TGTGCCTGGAGTGGGGGGGCTAACTATGGCTACACCTTC. The genes are TRBV30 and TRBJ1-2; weak D call: TRBD1 (5 bases). Germline V gives CDR1 GTSNPN, CDR2 SVGIG (reference sequence). This CDR3 spans 13 amino acids. V was cut by 1 base and J by 0 bases, with 6 bases left in between.

The chain combines TRBV6-5 with TRBJ2-1; D is unclear. Germline CDR1 reads MNHEY; CDR2 reads SVGAGI. This CDR3 region has 15 residues. V lost 5 bases, J lost 0 bases, and 11 bases lay in between. CDR3 amino acids: CASSPYSNSYNEQFF. CDR3 DNA sequence: TGTGCCAGCAGTCCCTACAGTAACTCCTACAATGAGCAGTTCTTC.

The chain links TRBV19 to TRBJ1-3, with 7 bases identical to TRBD1. In germline, CDR1 is LNHDA, CDR2 SQIVND (reference sequence). Germline trimming cut 4 bases from V and 7 bases from J; bases unmatched to any gene: 7. The CDR3 loop spans 14 amino acids. CDR3 nucleotide sequence: TGTGCCAGTAGTACCGGGACAGCCCGGAACACCATATATTTT. Amino acid sequence: CASSTGTARNTIYF.

The chain is built from TRBV29-1 and TRBJ2-7; 7 bases are shared with TRBD1. This CDR3 has 13 residues. The germline V gene encodes CDR1 SQVTM and CDR2 ANQGSEA. Trimming at V came to 5 bases and at J to 3 bases, leaving 7 bases not matched to a gene. CDR3 in DNA: TGCAGCGTTTTGGGTGCAGGGGGCTACGAGCAGTACTTC. Its translation is CSVLGAGGYEQYF.

This chain links TRBV7-9 with TRBJ1-1; no clear D gene. V lost 3 bases to trimming and J lost 0 bases, with 14 bases between them. Germline CDR1 SEHNR, CDR2 FQNEAQ (reference sequence). The CDR3 covers 16 residues. In DNA form, the CDR3 reads TGTGCCAGCAGCTTTCGGGGAACCCTATTGAACACTGAAGCTTTCTTT. It translates to CASSFRGTLLNTEAFF. The whole variable domain, filled in from reference TRBV7-9 and TRBJ1-1, reads DTGVSQNPRHKITKRGQNVTFRCDPISEHNRLYWYRQTLGQGPEFLTYFQNEAQLEKSRLLSDRFSAERPKGSFSTLEIQRTEQGDSAMYLCASSFRGTLLNTEAFFGQGTRLTVV.

This chain connects TRBV4-1 to TRBJ1-6; no firm D call. V lost 1 base and J lost 13, with 14 bases in between. Germline CDR1 MGHRA, CDR2 YSYEKL. CDR3 size: 14 residues. The CDR3 DNA sequence: TGCGCCAGCAGCCAAGTTCGCTCCCTGGAGCCCCTCCACTTT. The encoded protein is CASSQVRSLEPLHF.

This chain links TRBV4-1 with TRBJ2-1; 11 bases are shared with TRBD2. With V trimmed by 1 base and J by 5 bases, 7 bases remained unmatched. The germline V gene has CDR1 MGHRA and CDR2 YSYEKL. This CDR3 contains 17 residues. DNA of the CDR3: TGCGCCAGCAGCCAAGTTGGAGGGGGACTAGCGGACAATGAGCAGTTCTTC. Residues: CASSQVGGGLADNEQFF.

V and J are TRBV9 and TRBJ2-3; 8 positions match TRBD2. The CDR3 length is 16 residues. After removal of 5 bases from V and 0 bases from J, the junction contained 8 bases not matched to a gene. The germline V gene encodes CDR1 SGDLS and CDR2 YYNGEE. For the CDR3, the DNA is TGTGCCAGCAGTCAAGCGGGAGATTATAGCACAGATACGCAGTATTTT. It codes for CASSQAGDYSTDTQYF.

This clone was counted a few times. This rearrangement joins TRBV27 to TRBJ2-1; D possibly corresponds to TRBD1 (6 bases). Germline values: CDR1 MNHEY, CDR2 SMNVEV (reference sequence). The CDR3 consists of 15 residues. V lost 4 bases to trimming and J lost 3 bases, with 13 bases between them. The DNA for the CDR3 is TGTGCCAGCAGTTCAACAGGGCCCATCTACAATGAGCAGTTCTTC. This sequence encodes CASSSTGPIYNEQFF.

This chain connects TRBV7-9 to TRBJ2-2, with D possibly being TRBD2 (5 bases). Trimming removed 4 bases at V and 6 bases at J, with 12 bases between. The CDR3 is 14 residues long. The germline gives CDR1 SEHNR, CDR2 FQNEAQ (reference sequence). The CDR3 loop is CASSSRTGAGELFF. In nucleotides, the CDR3 is TGTGCCAGCAGCTCCCGGACTGGGGCCGGGGAGCTGTTTTTT.

This chain joins TRBV19 and TRBJ1-4; D remains unclear. The CDR3 loop spans 15 amino acids. The germline V gene encodes CDR1 LNHDA and CDR2 SQIVND (reference sequence). V was cut by 5 bases and J by 3 bases, with 13 bases left in between. The CDR3 bases are TGTGCCAGTAGTCCCCCCGGTAGTTCTAATGAAAAACTGTTTTTT. It encodes CASSPPGSSNEKLFF. The full variable domain, with the rest looked up from reference TRBV19 and TRBJ1-4, is DGGITQSPKYLFRKEGQNVTLSCEQNLNHDAMYWYRQDPGQGLRLIYYSQIVNDFQKGDIAEGYSVSREKKESFPLTVTSAQKNPTAFYLCASSPPGSSNEKLFFGSGTQLSVL.

V usage is TRBV5-4 and J usage is TRBJ1-5; 7 bases match TRBD1. The ends lost 4 bases at V and 3 bases at J; junction bases unmatched: 1. This CDR3 region has 13 residues. The germline V gene encodes CDR1 SGHNT and CDR2 YYREEE (reference sequence). The CDR3 here is CASSTGANQPQHF. CDR3 nucleotides: TGTGCCAGCAGCACAGGGGCCAATCAGCCCCAGCATTTT.

This chain connects TRBV6-5 to TRBJ2-5, with 7 bases matching TRBD1. TRBJ2-7 explains the end of the DNA better; the J call may be wrong. There are 15 residues in the CDR3. Germline values: CDR1 MNHEY, CDR2 SVGAGI. The CDR3 spells CASSYVTGSSYEQYF. For the CDR3, the DNA is TGTGCCAGCAGTTACGTGACAGGGAGCTCCTACGAGCAGTACTTC.

This clone was picked up one time. This chain connects TRBV28 to TRBJ1-2; possible D gene TRBD1, 5 bases. CDR1 and CDR2 (germline): MDHEN, SYDVKM. There are 13 residues in the CDR3. Trimming took off 7 bases at V and 3 bases at J, with 12 bases between the two ends. DNA for the CDR3: TGTGCCAGCAATCTAGGAGGGGACTATGGCTACACCTTC. It encodes CASNLGGDYGYTF.

This chain links TRBV28 with TRBJ1-1, with D tentatively TRBD1 (6 bases). Per germline, CDR1 MDHEN and CDR2 SYDVKM. V lost 4 bases and J 9 bases, leaving 15 bases between the germline ends. This CDR3 comprises 13 residues. The CDR3 DNA reads TGTGCCAGCAGTTCAAGCGGGACATCTCAAGCTTTCTTT. It specifies CASSSSGTSQAFF.

This sequence joins TRBV9 and TRBJ2-2; 9 nucleotides line up with TRBD2. Germline CDR1 is SGDLS and CDR2 is YYNGEE. Losses at the gene ends were 1 base for V and 6 bases for J; bases not matched to a gene: 4. CDR3 size: 15 residues. DNA of the CDR3: TGTGCCAGCAGCGTATTAGCGGGAGAGTCCGGGGAGCTGTTTTTT. Protein: CASSVLAGESGELFF.

The chain couples TRBV13 to TRBJ2-5, with TRBD2 identical over 8 bases. The V segment lost 5 bases and the J segment 5 bases; nucleotides outside the gene matches: 7. This CDR3 is built from 14 residues. The V gene's germline CDR1 is PRHDT and CDR2 FYEKMQ (reference sequence). The CDR3 here is CASSASGGWETQYF. The CDR3 DNA is TGTGCCAGCAGCGCGTCGGGGGGGTGGGAGACCCAGTACTTC.

V is TRBV7-2 and J is TRBJ2-1; 9 bases match TRBD2. The CDR3 is 18 residues long. Trimming at V came to 5 bases and at J to 2 bases, leaving 13 bases not matched to a gene. The germline V gene encodes CDR1 SGHTA and CDR2 FQGNSA. The CDR3 bases are TGTGCCAGCAGCCGAGAGTTGCTAGCGGGATCCCCCTACAATGAGCAGTTCTTC. Its protein is CASSRELLAGSPYNEQFF.

The chain couples TRBV2 to TRBJ2-3; a possible D gene is TRBD1 (5 bases). The ends were cut back, 6 bases at V and 6 bases at J, with 10 bases in the middle. The CDR3 totals 12 residues. The germline V gene has CDR1 SNHLY and CDR2 FYNNEI. Written as DNA, the CDR3 is TGTGCCAGCAGGCGAGCAGGGGATACGCAGTATTTT. It codes for CASRRAGDTQYF.

The table lists this clone with a few counts. V and J are TRBV19 and TRBJ1-6; TRBD1 matches at 8 bases. Germline lookup yields CDR1 LNHDA and CDR2 SQIVND (reference sequence). This CDR3 spans 15 amino acids. Trimming at V came to 3 bases and at J to 9 bases, leaving 7 bases not matched to a gene. The DNA of the CDR3 is TGTGCCAGTAGTATCGAGGAGACAGGGGCTTCACCCCTCCACTTT. As protein: CASSIEETGASPLHF. Together with reference TRBV19 and TRBJ1-6, the CDR3 gives the full variable domain: DGGITQSPKYLFRKEGQNVTLSCEQNLNHDAMYWYRQDPGQGLRLIYYSQIVNDFQKGDIAEGYSVSREKKESFPLTVTSAQKNPTAFYLCASSIEETGASPLHFGNGTRLTVT.

V gene TRBV9 combines with J gene TRBJ2-1; 7 bases fit TRBD2. CDR3 length equals 15 residues. J gave up 4 bases and V 3 bases, and 7 bases lay outside the gene matches. CDR1 is SGDLS and CDR2 is YYNGEE in the germline V gene. DNA of the CDR3: TGTGCCAGCAGCGGCCGGGACTACCTATACAATGAGCAGTTCTTC. This encodes CASSGRDYLYNEQFF.

This chain links TRBV27 with TRBJ1-3; 7 nucleotides line up with TRBD1. Trimming cost V 11 bases and J 0 bases; bases outside gene matches: 13. The CDR3 sequence is 16 residues long. The germline CDR1 and CDR2 sequences are MNHEY and SMNVEV (reference sequence). DNA for the CDR3: TGTGCCTTAAAGACCGGGACAGTCATCTCTGGAAACACCATATATTTT. It is translated as CALKTGTVISGNTIYF.

The chain recombines TRBV9 with TRBJ2-3; D gene ambiguous. Germline V CDR1 and CDR2: SGDLS, YYNGEE. Deletions cut 4 bases from V and 3 bases from J, with 15 bases between. CDR3 length: 15 amino acids. The CDR3 here is CASSPRWSGTDTQYF. For the CDR3, the DNA is TGTGCCAGCAGCCCCCGGTGGTCCGGGACAGATACGCAGTATTTT.

This clone was detected only a few times. This rearrangement joins TRBV13 to TRBJ1-2; D is ambiguous. This CDR3 comprises 17 residues. Germline V gene data show CDR1 as PRHDT and CDR2 as FYEKMQ (reference sequence). Trimming stripped 5 bases from V and 5 bases from J, with 24 bases between. Here the CDR3 DNA reads TGTGCCAGCAGCCCGCGGACGGGAGGGTTTTTTAGGTATGGCTACACCTTC. Protein product: CASSPRTGGFFRYGYTF.

This CDR3 is CASSLAAPNEQFF. Written as DNA, the CDR3 is TGTGCCAGCAGTTTAGCCGCGCCCAATGAGCAGTTCTTC. This chain links TRBV28 with TRBJ2-1, with unresolved D. Germline values: CDR1 MDHEN, CDR2 SYDVKM. The CDR3 is 13 amino acids. The ends were cut back, 2 bases at V and 6 bases at J, with 8 bases in the middle.

This clone was seen only once. The rearrangement uses TRBV5-1 and TRBJ2-5; D might be TRBD1 (5 bases). CDR3 size: 13 residues. The germline V and J ends were trimmed by 5 bases and 5 bases, with 13 bases remaining between them. Germline loops: CDR1 SGHRS, CDR2 YFSETQ. The CDR3 loop is CASSERGWETQYF. CDR3 sequence (DNA): TGCGCCAGCAGTGAAAGGGGCTGGGAGACCCAGTACTTC.

This clone was seen only once. In nucleotides, the CDR3 is TGTGCCAGCAGTGACTCAAGGAGTAGCTCCTACAATGAGCAGTTCTTC. Encoded protein: CASSDSRSSSYNEQFF. The rearrangement links TRBV6-4 to TRBJ2-1; no clear D. The CDR3 is 16 residues long. Between the trimmed V and J ends, which lost 0 bases and 0 bases, there was a span of 9 bases. Germline V gene sequence: CDR1 MRHNA, CDR2 SNTAGT.

The genes are TRBV19 and TRBJ1-1; D unclear. V was pared by 7 bases and J by 4 bases, with 10 bases between. The V gene's germline CDR1 is LNHDA and CDR2 SQIVND (reference sequence). CDR3 length: 12 amino acids. In DNA form, the CDR3 reads TGTGCCAGTACCCCCGCCGGCACTGAAGCTTTCTTT. Encoded protein: CASTPAGTEAFF. The full variable domain, completed using reference TRBV19 and TRBJ1-1, is DGGITQSPKYLFRKEGQNVTLSCEQNLNHDAMYWYRQDPGQGLRLIYYSQIVNDFQKGDIAEGYSVSREKKESFPLTVTSAQKNPTAFYLCASTPAGTEAFFGQGTRLTVV.